This T cell receptor (beta chain) was observed in a study of blood T cell repertoires in COVID-19. Overall study context: Samples of COVID-19 (acute and convalescent) were obtained from the United States, Italy and Spain. The analysed material was cDNA or gDNA that came from T cells, B-cell-depleted T cells, or PBMCs.

The CDR3 totals 19 residues. Methods used by the authors: Researchers report that nucleated cell counts were estimated from reference gene primer amplification. The data were produced by immunoSEQ multiplex PCR, yet TCRdb's version contains in-frame clones alone and is incomplete. That table furnishes V, J and clone size, whereas the DNA furnished D and trimming. This table has more than 150,000 clones, about 80% appearing once. The chain is built from TRBV21-1 and TRBJ2-6; TRBD1, the table's D call, was not compared with the DNA. TRBV21-1 is a known pseudogene. The origin of this receptor is a man aged 30 to 39 with active or convalescent COVID-19. What was sequenced was peripheral blood. The DNA for the CDR3 is TGTGCCAGCAGCGCGACCGACGTAGACAGGGACTCTGGGGCCAACGTCCTGACTTTC. Translation: CASSATDVDRDSGANVLTF.